The 23 T cell receptor beta chains below come from one sample, sequenced in a study of control samples from healthy donors and cancer patients. TCRdb's copy holds only in-frame clones and misses some; the assay was immunoSEQ multiplex PCR. The sample shows fewer than 200,000 clones, around 94% of them seen only once. Sequencing was performed on PBMCs. The receptor set was obtained from a man in his fifties or sixties with colorectal cancer.

The gene calls are TRBV21-1 and TRBJ1-1; the table gives TRBD1 as D, unverified against the DNA. TRBV21-1 is reported as a pseudogene. The CDR3 spans 15 residues. CDR3 nucleotides: TGTGCCAGCAGCAAAGAGGGGGACCAGAACACTGAAGCTTTCTTT. Translated, it gives CASSKEGDQNTEAFF.

This sequence joins TRBV12-3 or TRBV12-4 and TRBJ2-2; the D call may be TRBD1 or TRBD2 (5 bases each). V was trimmed by 11 bases and J by 3 bases, leaving 13 bases between them. This CDR3 has 13 amino acids. The CDR3 is CAEGQVDTGELFF. CDR3 nucleotides: TGTGCCGAGGGGCAGGTCGACACCGGGGAGCTGTTTTTT.

The chain joins TRBV9 to TRBJ2-2, with D maybe TRBD1 (6 bases). Trimming cost V 3 bases and J 0 bases, with 9 bases left between them. The germline CDR1 and CDR2 sequences are SGDLS and YYNGEE. The CDR3 is 15 residues long. The CDR3 reads CASSGGTTNTGELFF. CDR3 in DNA: TGTGCCAGCAGCGGAGGGACAACGAACACCGGGGAGCTGTTTTTT.

The J gene is TRBJ2-5, the V gene TRBV6-1, with 8 bases matching TRBD2. CDR1 and CDR2 (germline): MNHNS, SASEGT. This CDR3 is 16 amino acids long. V trimming: 4 bases; J trimming: 7 bases; junction bases outside the gene matches: 14. The CDR3 DNA reads TGTGCCAGCAGTGGGGCCTCGGACGGGAGGGGTGGGACCCAGTACTTC. Amino acids: CASSGASDGRGGTQYF.

The V call is TRBV15, the J call TRBJ1-2; D remains ambiguous. Trimming shortened V by 0 bases and J by 6 bases, and 20 bases separated the two germline ends. The CDR3 extends over 17 amino acids. Germline V gene sequence: CDR1 LNHNV, CDR2 YYDKDF (reference sequence). CDR3 sequence (DNA): TGTGCCACCAGCAGAGATAGAATACGCGAGAGGGAAGATGGCTACACCTTC. Translating gives CATSRDRIREREDGYTF.

J is TRBJ1-5 and V is TRBV10-3, with 7 bases fitting TRBD1. The V segment lost 3 bases and the J segment 1 base; nucleotides outside the gene matches: 3. This CDR3 has 15 amino acids. The germline gives CDR1 ENHRY, CDR2 SYGVKD. Here the CDR3 DNA reads TGTGCCATCAGTGAAGAGGACAGGAGCAATCAGCCCCAGCATTTT. It yields the protein CAISEEDRSNQPQHF.

J is TRBJ2-3 and V is TRBV6-5; D is unresolved. The CDR3 is 13 residues long. From germline, CDR1 is MNHEY and CDR2 SVGAGI. The V gene lost 11 bases and the J gene lost 3 bases, with 15 bases spanning the gap. CDR3 sequence (DNA): TGTGCCGCCCCGGAGAGGACGACAGATACGCAGTATTTT. It specifies CAAPERTTDTQYF.

The chain recombines TRBV21-1 with TRBJ2-3; the table calls TRBD2, which could not be checked here. TRBV21-1 is tagged as a pseudogene. This CDR3 is 14 amino acids long. CDR3: CASSLGSSTDTQYF. The DNA of the CDR3 is TGTGCCAGCAGCCTCGGGTCGAGCACAGATACGCAGTATTTT.

This sequence joins TRBV2 and TRBJ2-3; D might be TRBD2 (6 bases). Deletions cut 6 bases from V and 2 bases from J, with 12 bases between. CDR1 SNHLY and CDR2 FYNNEI come from the germline V gene. The CDR3 sequence is 14 residues long. The CDR3 here is CASRPGLHTDTQYF. The CDR3 DNA reads TGTGCCAGCAGACCGGGACTGCACACAGATACGCAGTATTTT.

This rearrangement joins TRBV27 to TRBJ2-4, with 7 bases that match TRBD2. After removal of 5 bases from V and 9 bases from J, the junction contained 10 bases not matched to a gene. The CDR3 sequence is 14 residues long. The germline V gene encodes CDR1 MNHEY and CDR2 SMNVEV (reference sequence). The CDR3 region has the DNA TGTGCCAGCAGTCCCCTGACTAGCCTCACCATTCAGTACTTC. Translated: CASSPLTSLTIQYF.

J is TRBJ2-1 and V is TRBV10-2; D perhaps matches TRBD1 (5 bases). This CDR3 has 16 amino acids. The V end lost 7 bases, the J end lost 5 bases, and 21 bases lay between the germline ends. Germline V gives CDR1 WSHSY, CDR2 SAAADI. The CDR3 DNA follows: TGCGCCAGCATGGATCCCTGGTCAGGGTTTGACAATGAGCAGTTCTTC. It codes for CASMDPWSGFDNEQFF.

V gene TRBV18 combines with J gene TRBJ1-4, with D tentatively TRBD1 (5 bases). This CDR3 contains 15 residues. Germline values: CDR1 KGHSH, CDR2 LQKENI. The V end lost 5 bases, the J end lost 3 bases, and 13 bases lay between the germline ends. The CDR3, as DNA: TGTGCCAGCTCAGAACGACAGTCGTCTAATGAAAAACTGTTTTTT. It is translated as CASSERQSSNEKLFF.

The V call is TRBV3-1 (or the pseudogene TRBV3-2), the J call TRBJ1-4; D is unresolved. The germline gives CDR1 LGHDT, CDR2 YNNKEL (reference sequence). Between the trimmed V and J ends, which lost 0 bases and 4 bases, there was a span of 6 bases. This CDR3 is 14 amino acids long. In DNA, the CDR3 is TGTGCCAGCAGCCAAGATCTGGTTAATGAAAAACTGTTTTTT. This gives the protein CASSQDLVNEKLFF.

V usage is TRBV7-9 and J usage is TRBJ1-1; TRBD1 matches at 7 bases. V trimming: 4 bases; J trimming: 10 bases; junction bases outside the gene matches: 3. This CDR3 is built from 11 residues. Germline values: CDR1 SEHNR, CDR2 FQNEAQ (reference sequence). CDR3 amino acids: CASSSGQVAFF. CDR3 nucleotides: TGTGCCAGCAGCTCCGGACAGGTAGCTTTCTTT.

The V and J genes are TRBV7-2 and TRBJ1-2, with D perhaps matching TRBD1 (5 bases). The CDR3 totals 14 residues. V dropped 4 bases and J dropped 7 bases, with 16 bases sitting between them. CDR1 is SGHTA, CDR2 FQGNSA, per germline. The CDR3 spells CASSSGTIIGGYTF. The DNA of the CDR3 is TGTGCCAGCAGCTCCGGGACGATAATCGGTGGCTACACCTTC.

The sample holds one count of this clone. CDR3 in DNA: TGTGCCAGCAGTGTTCAGGATAGCACAGATACGCAGTATTTT. Translation gives CASSVQDSTDTQYF. The chain has TRBV6-4 and TRBJ2-3, with D unclear. The CDR3 length is 14 residues. Per germline, CDR1 MRHNA and CDR2 SNTAGT. V was cut by 4 bases and J by 0 bases, with 8 bases left in between.

The genes are TRBV7-9 and TRBJ2-5; D gene unclear. Trimming took off 5 bases at V and 2 bases at J, with 15 bases between the two ends. Germline lookup yields CDR1 SEHNR and CDR2 FQNEAQ (reference sequence). The CDR3 loop spans 15 amino acids. CDR3 bases: TGTGCCAGCAGCCAATTGGAACTATTTCAAGAGACCCAGTACTTC. Its protein product is CASSQLELFQETQYF.

Notes on this clone: One end of the junction does not line up with germline, which may come from a read error. The sample holds other DNA sequences that translate to the same CDR3. J is TRBJ2-2 and V is TRBV5-1; TRBD2 might be the D (6 bases). The CDR3 consists of 17 residues. CDR1 and CDR2 from the germline V gene are SGHRS and YFSETQ. CDR3 sequence: CASSLNGGVANTGELFF. The CDR3 DNA sequence: TGCGCCAGCAGCTTGAATGGAGGGGTTGCGAACACCGGAGAGCTGTTTTTT.

This sequence joins TRBV18 and TRBJ1-1; 9 bases align to TRBD1. J lost 1 base, V lost 3 bases, and 3 bases had no gene match. The CDR3 is 15 amino acids. Germline CDR1 is KGHSH and CDR2 is LQKENI. The CDR3 reads CASSPLTGGNTEAFF. The CDR3 region has the DNA TGTGCCAGCTCACCCCTGACAGGGGGGAACACTGAAGCTTTCTTT.

The chain recombines TRBV24-1 with TRBJ2-1, with D tentatively TRBD1 or TRBD2 (5 bases each). There are 15 residues in the CDR3. Trimming left V 3 bases short and J 13 bases short, with 21 bases between. Per the germline V gene, CDR1 is KGHDR and CDR2 is SFDVKD. The CDR3 sequence: CATSDPQSRGREQFF. The CDR3, as DNA: TGTGCCACCAGTGATCCGCAGTCCCGGGGCAGGGAACAGTTCTTC.

The chain's CDR3 is CASSSLGAVNTEAFF. The CDR3 nucleotides read TGTGCCAGCAGCTCCCTCGGGGCGGTGAACACTGAAGCTTTCTTT. The chain joins TRBV7-2 to TRBJ1-1, with a tentative D call TRBD1 (5 bases). This CDR3 is built from 15 residues. Deletions cut 4 bases from V and 0 bases from J, with 12 bases between. The V gene's germline CDR1 is SGHTA and CDR2 FQGNSA.

The genes are TRBV2 and TRBJ1-1, with TRBD1 identical over 8 bases. V was clipped by 8 bases and J by 6 bases; unmatched bases: 8. The CDR3 runs 13 residues. The germline V gene has CDR1 SNHLY and CDR2 FYNNEI. The CDR3 DNA is TGTGCCAGCGGAATCCAGGGGGCGGCTGAAGCTTTCTTT. Protein: CASGIQGAAEAFF.

V usage is TRBV25-1 and J usage is TRBJ2-2, with D possibly TRBD2 on 6 matching bases. CDR1 and CDR2 from the germline V gene are MGHDK and SYGVNS. V shed 6 bases and J shed 2 bases, with 7 bases lying between them. The CDR3 loop spans 13 amino acids. CDR3 protein: CASSGGNTGELFF. The CDR3 nucleotides are TGTGCCAGCAGCGGGGGAAACACCGGGGAGCTGTTTTTT.